This T cell receptor (beta chain) was documented in a study of T cell repertoires in cytomegalovirus infection (dated by TCRdb to the late 2010s). As for the study more broadly: The HLA type of each donor mattered for the analysis, because public TCR beta signatures pointed to carriage of CMV infection along with the matching HLA type. What the research found in general, with its limitations: The ex vivo response was dominated by HLA-C-restricted CMV-specific TCR beta clonotypes, which also provided the single most frequent clonotype in two of eight donors. Cumulative frequency of public TCR beta family members discriminated carriers of CMV infection plus the relevant HLA type in this cohort and an independent 352-donor cohort.

The reads were generated on an Illumina HiSeq 1500. TCRdb reprocessed the public reads (quality trimming at Q25 with fastp, clone calling with MiXCR) and kept in-frame beta chains. CDR3 protein sequences are deduplicated, and each keeps its most common genes and DNA. This sample has roughly 230,000 distinct CDR3 sequences in its table, and 20% to 25% of those were observed once. The ten largest clones add up to about 20% of the sample. The sample holds many counts of this clonotype. No cognate antigen has been identified for it. Per-nucleotide qualities are absent, and no much larger clonotype sits a single base away. V has 8 bases trimmed and J has 3 bases trimmed; junction bases matching no gene number 10. Sequences SQVTM (CDR1) and ANQGSEA (CDR2) are obtained from the germline V gene. The CDR3 sequence holds 15 residues, the cysteine and phenylalanine included. Here the CDR3 DNA is all that survives: 45 bases in frame from base 1.

The clonotype originates from a human donor in good health (CMV status not recorded). Some clones in this sample may be carry-over from other donors' samples. Sequenced material: CD8+ T cells from PBMCs. Recombination linked TRBV29-1 to TRBJ1-2; 12 bases in between match TRBD1. The CDR3 loop reads CSSFDRDRGHYGYTF. The bases are TGCAGCTCCTTCGACCGGGACAGGGGGCACTATGGCTACACCTTC.